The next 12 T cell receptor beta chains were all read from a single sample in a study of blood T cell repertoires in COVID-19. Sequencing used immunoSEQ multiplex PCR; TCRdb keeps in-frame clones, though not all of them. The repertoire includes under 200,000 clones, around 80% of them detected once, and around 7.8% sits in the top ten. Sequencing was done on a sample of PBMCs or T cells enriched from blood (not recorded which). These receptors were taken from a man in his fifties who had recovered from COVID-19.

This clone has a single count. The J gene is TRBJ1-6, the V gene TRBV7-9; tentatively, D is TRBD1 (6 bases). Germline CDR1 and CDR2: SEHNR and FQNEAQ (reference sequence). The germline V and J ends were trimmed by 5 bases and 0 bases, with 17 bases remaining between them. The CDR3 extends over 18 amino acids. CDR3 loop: CASSLGQGPSSYNSPLHF. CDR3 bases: TGTGCCAGCAGCCTGGGGCAGGGGCCAAGCTCCTATAATTCACCCCTCCACTTT.

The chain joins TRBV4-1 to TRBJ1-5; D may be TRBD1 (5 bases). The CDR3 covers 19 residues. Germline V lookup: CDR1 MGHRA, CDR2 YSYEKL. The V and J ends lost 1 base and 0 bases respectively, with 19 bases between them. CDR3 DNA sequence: TGCGCCAGCAGCCAAGGGTCGGGGGGAACTACTATTAGCAATCAGCCCCAGCATTTT. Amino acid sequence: CASSQGSGGTTISNQPQHF.

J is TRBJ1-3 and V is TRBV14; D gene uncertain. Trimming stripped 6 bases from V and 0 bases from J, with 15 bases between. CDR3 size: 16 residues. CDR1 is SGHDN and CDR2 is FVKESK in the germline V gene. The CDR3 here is CASRNTDSNSGNTIYF. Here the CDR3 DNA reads TGTGCCAGCAGGAACACCGACTCCAACTCTGGAAACACCATATATTTT.

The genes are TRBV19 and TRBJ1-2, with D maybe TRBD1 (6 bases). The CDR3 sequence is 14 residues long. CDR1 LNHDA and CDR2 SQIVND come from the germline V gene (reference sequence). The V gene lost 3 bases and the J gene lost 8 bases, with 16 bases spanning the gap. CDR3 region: CASSMTSRGGGYTF. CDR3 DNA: TGTGCCAGTAGTATGACCTCCAGGGGAGGGGGCTACACCTTC.

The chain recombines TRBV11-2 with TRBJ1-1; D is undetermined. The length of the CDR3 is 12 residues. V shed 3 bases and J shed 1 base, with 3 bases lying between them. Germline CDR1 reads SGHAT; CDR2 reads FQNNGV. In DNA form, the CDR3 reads TGTGCCAGCAGCTTCGGGAACACTGAAGCTTTCTTT. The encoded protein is CASSFGNTEAFF.

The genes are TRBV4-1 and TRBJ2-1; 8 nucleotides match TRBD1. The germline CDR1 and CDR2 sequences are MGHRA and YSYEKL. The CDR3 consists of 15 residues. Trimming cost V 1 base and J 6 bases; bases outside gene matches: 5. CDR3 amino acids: CASSQGGQGGNEQFF. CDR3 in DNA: TGCGCCAGCAGCCAAGGAGGACAGGGAGGCAATGAGCAGTTCTTC.

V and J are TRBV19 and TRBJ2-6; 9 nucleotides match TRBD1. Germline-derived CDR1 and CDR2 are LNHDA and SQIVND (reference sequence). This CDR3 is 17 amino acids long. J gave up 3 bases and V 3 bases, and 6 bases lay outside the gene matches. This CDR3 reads CASSIPGGQGGANVLTF. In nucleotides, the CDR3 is TGTGCCAGTAGTATCCCCGGGGGACAGGGTGGGGCCAACGTCCTGACTTTC.

The CDR3 bases are TGCGCCAGCAGCTTGGTTTGGCAGGGCGACACCGGGGAGCTGTTTTTT. Residues: CASSLVWQGDTGELFF. The chain recombines TRBV5-1 with TRBJ2-2, with a possible D match to TRBD1 (5 bases). The germline CDR1 and CDR2 sequences are SGHRS and YFSETQ. V lost 0 bases and J 3 bases, leaving 12 bases between the germline ends. The CDR3 sequence is 16 residues long.

The CDR3, as DNA: TGTGCCAGCAGCTCGTCCGGACAGGGGAGAAATTCACCCCTCCACTTT. The encoded protein is CASSSSGQGRNSPLHF. This sequence joins TRBV7-9 and TRBJ1-6; TRBD1 matches 9 bases. Germline assignment: CDR1 SEHNR and CDR2 FQNEAQ (reference sequence). The junction had 8 bases not matched to a gene; V was cut back by 4 bases and J by 7 bases. The CDR3 length is 16 residues.

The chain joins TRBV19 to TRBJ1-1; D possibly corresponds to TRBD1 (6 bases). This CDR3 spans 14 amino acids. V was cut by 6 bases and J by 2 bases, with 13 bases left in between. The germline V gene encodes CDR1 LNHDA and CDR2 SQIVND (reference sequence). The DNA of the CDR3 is TGTGCCAGTAGGCTTGCCAGGGGAAACACTGAAGCTTTCTTT. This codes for CASRLARGNTEAFF. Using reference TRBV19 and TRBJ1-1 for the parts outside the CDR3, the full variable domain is DGGITQSPKYLFRKEGQNVTLSCEQNLNHDAMYWYRQDPGQGLRLIYYSQIVNDFQKGDIAEGYSVSREKKESFPLTVTSAQKNPTAFYLCASRLARGNTEAFFGQGTRLTVV.

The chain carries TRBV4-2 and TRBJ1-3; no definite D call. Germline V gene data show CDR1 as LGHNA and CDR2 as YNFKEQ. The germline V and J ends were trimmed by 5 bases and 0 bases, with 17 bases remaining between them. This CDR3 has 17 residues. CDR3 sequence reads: CASSVTLGVNSGNTIYF. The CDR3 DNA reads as TGTGCCAGCAGCGTGACCCTGGGCGTCAACTCTGGAAACACCATATATTTT.

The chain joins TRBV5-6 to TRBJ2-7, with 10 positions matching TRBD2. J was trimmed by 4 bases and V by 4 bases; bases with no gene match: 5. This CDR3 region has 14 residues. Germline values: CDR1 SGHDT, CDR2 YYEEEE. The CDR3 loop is CASSVAGGLYEQYF. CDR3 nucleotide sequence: TGTGCCAGCAGCGTAGCGGGGGGCCTTTACGAGCAGTACTTC.